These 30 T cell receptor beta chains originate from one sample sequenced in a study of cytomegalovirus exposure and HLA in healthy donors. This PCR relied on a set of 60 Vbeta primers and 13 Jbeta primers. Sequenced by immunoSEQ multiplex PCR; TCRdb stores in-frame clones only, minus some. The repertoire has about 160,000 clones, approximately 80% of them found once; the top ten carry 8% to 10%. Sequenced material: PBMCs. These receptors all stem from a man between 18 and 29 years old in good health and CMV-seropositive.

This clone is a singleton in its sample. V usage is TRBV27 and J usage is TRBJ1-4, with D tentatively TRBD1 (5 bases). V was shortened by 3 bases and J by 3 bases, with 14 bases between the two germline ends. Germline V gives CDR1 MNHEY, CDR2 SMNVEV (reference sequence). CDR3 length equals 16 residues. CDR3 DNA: TGTGCCAGCAGTTTTTTGGGCGGGGGTTCTAATGAAAAACTGTTTTTT. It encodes CASSFLGGGSNEKLFF.

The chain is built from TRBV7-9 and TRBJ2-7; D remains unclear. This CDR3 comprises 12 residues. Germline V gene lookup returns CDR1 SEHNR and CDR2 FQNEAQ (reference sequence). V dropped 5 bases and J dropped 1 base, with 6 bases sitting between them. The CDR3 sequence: CASSLVSYEQYF. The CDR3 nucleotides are TGTGCCAGCAGCCTCGTTTCCTACGAGCAGTACTTC. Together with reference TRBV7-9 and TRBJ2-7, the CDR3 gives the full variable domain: DTGVSQNPRHKITKRGQNVTFRCDPISEHNRLYWYRQTLGQGPEFLTYFQNEAQLEKSRLLSDRFSAERPKGSFSTLEIQRTEQGDSAMYLCASSLVSYEQYFGPGTRLTVT.

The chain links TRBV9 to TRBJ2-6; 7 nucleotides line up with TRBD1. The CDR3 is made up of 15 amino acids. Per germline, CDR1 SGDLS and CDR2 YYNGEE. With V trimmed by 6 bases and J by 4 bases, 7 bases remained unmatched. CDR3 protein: CASTTGVGGANVLTF. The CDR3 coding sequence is TGTGCCAGCACCACAGGGGTGGGAGGGGCCAACGTCCTGACTTTC.

The CDR3 DNA reads as TGCGCCAGCAGCTACCGACTAGCGGGGGGGCTCACAGATACGCAGTATTTT. It encodes CASSYRLAGGLTDTQYF. V is TRBV5-1 and J is TRBJ2-3; 14 bases align to TRBD2. CDR1 SGHRS and CDR2 YFSETQ come from the germline V gene. The CDR3 runs 17 residues. Trimming at V came to 3 bases and at J to 2 bases, leaving 5 bases not matched to a gene. The variable domain in full, completed from reference TRBV5-1 and TRBJ2-3, reads KAGVTQTPRYLIKTRGQQVTLSCSPISGHRSVSWYQQTPGQGLQFLFEYFSETQRNKGNFPGRFSGRQFSNSRSEMNVSTLELGDSALYLCASSYRLAGGLTDTQYFGPGTRLTVL.

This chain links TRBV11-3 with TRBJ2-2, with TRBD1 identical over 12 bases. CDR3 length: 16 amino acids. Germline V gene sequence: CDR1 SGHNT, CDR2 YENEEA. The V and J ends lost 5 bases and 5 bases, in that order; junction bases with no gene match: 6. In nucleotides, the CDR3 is TGTGCCAGCAGCCCCGGGACAGGGGGCAGAACCGGGGAGCTGTTTTTT. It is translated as CASSPGTGGRTGELFF.

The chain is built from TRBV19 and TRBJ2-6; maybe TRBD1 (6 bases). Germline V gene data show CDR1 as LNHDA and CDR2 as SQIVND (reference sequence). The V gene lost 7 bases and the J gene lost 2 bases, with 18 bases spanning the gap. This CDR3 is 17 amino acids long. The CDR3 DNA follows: TGTGCCAGTAACGAGGACAGACTTTCACCTGGGGCCAACGTCCTGACTTTC. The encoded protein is CASNEDRLSPGANVLTF.

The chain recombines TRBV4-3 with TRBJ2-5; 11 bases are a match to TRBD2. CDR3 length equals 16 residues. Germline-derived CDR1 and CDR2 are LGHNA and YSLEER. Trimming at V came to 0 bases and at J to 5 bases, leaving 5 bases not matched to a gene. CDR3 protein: CASSQDFASGGETQYF. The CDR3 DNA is TGCGCCAGCAGCCAAGATTTCGCTAGCGGGGGGGAGACCCAGTACTTC.

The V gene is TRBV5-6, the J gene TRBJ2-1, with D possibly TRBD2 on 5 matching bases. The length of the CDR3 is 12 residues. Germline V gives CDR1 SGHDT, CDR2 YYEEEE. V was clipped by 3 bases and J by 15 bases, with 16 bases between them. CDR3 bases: TGTGCCAGCAGCTCTCGGACGGCCCGGGGGTTCTTC. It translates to CASSSRTARGFF.

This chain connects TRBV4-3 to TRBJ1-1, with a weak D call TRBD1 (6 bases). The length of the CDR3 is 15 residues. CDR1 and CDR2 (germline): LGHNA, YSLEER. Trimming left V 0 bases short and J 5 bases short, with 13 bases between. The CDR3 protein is CASSQDGGASTEAFF. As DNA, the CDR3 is TGCGCCAGCAGCCAAGATGGGGGGGCGAGTACTGAAGCTTTCTTT.

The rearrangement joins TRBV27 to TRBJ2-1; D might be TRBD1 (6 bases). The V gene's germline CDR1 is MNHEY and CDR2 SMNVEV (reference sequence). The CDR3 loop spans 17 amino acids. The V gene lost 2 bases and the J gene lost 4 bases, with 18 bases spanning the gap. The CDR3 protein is CASSLAPPRGPYNEQFF. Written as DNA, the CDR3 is TGTGCCAGCAGTTTAGCCCCCCCCAGGGGCCCTTACAATGAGCAGTTCTTC.

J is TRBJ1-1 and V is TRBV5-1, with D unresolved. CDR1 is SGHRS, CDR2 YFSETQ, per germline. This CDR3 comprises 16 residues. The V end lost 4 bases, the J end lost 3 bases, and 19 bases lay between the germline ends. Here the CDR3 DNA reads TGCGCCAGCAGCCCATGGGGAGTGGAGGCTTACACTGAAGCTTTCTTT. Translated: CASSPWGVEAYTEAFF.

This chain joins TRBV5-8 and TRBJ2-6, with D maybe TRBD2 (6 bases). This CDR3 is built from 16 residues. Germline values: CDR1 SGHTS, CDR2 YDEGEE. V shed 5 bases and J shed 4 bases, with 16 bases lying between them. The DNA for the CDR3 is TGTGCCAGCAGTTTTTCCGGGGGACCCGGGGCCAACGTCCTGACTTTC. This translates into CASSFSGGPGANVLTF.

The CDR3 sequence: CASSLVQGWSTEAFF. CDR3 bases: TGTGCCAGCAGCTTAGTTCAGGGGTGGAGTACTGAAGCTTTCTTT. The gene calls are TRBV7-2 and TRBJ1-1, with a tentative D call TRBD1 (6 bases). The V end lost 1 base, the J end lost 5 bases, and 14 bases lay between the germline ends. This CDR3 is 15 amino acids long. CDR1 and CDR2 (germline): SGHTA, FQGNSA.

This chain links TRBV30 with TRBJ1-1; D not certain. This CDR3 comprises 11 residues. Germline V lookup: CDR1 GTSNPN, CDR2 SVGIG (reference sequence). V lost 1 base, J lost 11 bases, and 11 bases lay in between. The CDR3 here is CAWSENSGAFF. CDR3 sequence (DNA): TGTGCCTGGAGTGAGAACAGTGGTGCTTTCTTT.

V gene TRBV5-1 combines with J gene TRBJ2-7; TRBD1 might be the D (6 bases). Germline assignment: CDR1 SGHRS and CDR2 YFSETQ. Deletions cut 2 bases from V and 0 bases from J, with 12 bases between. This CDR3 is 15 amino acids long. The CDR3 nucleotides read TGCGCCAGCAGCTTAGGGAACAGGGACTCCTACGAGCAGTACTTC. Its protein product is CASSLGNRDSYEQYF.

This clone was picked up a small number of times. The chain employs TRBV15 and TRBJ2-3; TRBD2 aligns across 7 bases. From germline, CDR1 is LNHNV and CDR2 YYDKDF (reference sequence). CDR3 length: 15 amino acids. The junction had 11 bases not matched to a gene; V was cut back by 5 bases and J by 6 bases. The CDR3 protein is CATSASGTTQDTQYF. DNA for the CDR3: TGTGCCACCAGCGCCTCCGGGACTACCCAGGATACGCAGTATTTT.

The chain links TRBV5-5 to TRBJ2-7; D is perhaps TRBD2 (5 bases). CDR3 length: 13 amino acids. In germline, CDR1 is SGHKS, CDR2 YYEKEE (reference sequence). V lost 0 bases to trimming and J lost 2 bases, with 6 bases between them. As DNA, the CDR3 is TGTGCCAGCAGCTTGGGGAGGACCTACGAGCAGTACTTC. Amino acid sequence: CASSLGRTYEQYF. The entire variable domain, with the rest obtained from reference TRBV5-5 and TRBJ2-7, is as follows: DAGVTQSPTHLIKTRGQQVTLRCSPISGHKSVSWYQQVLGQGPQFIFQYYEKEERGRGNFPDRFSARQFPNYSSELNVNALLLGDSALYLCASSLGRTYEQYFGPGTRLTVT.

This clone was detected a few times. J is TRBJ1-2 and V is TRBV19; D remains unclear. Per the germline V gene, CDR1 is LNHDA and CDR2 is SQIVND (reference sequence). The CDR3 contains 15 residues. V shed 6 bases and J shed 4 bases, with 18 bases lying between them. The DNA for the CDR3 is TGTGCCAGTAGCTCACAGAATGACGGCCTCTATGGCTACACCTTC. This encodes CASSSQNDGLYGYTF. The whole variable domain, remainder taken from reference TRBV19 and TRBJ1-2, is DGGITQSPKYLFRKEGQNVTLSCEQNLNHDAMYWYRQDPGQGLRLIYYSQIVNDFQKGDIAEGYSVSREKKESFPLTVTSAQKNPTAFYLCASSSQNDGLYGYTFGSGTRLTVV.

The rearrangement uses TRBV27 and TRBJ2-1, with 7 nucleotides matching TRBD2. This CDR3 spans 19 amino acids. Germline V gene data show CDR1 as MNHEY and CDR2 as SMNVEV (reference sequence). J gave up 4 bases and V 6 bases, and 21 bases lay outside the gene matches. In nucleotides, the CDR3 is TGTGCCAGCAGAGAAGATCCGTGGGTCGAGCGGGGACCGTACAATGAGCAGTTCTTC. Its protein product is CASREDPWVERGPYNEQFF.

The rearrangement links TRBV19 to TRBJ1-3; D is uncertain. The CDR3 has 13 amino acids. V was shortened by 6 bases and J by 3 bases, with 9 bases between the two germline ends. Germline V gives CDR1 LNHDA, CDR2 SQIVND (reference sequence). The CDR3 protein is CASSGILGNTIYF. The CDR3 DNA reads TGTGCCAGTAGCGGGATTCTTGGAAACACCATATATTTT.

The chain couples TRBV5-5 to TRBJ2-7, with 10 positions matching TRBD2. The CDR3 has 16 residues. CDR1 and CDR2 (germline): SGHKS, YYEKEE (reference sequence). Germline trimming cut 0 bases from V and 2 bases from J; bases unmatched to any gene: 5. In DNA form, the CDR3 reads TGTGCCAGCAGCTTGGTGGTAGCGGGAGGAACCTACGAGCAGTACTTC. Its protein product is CASSLVVAGGTYEQYF. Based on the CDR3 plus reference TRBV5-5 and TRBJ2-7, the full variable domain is DAGVTQSPTHLIKTRGQQVTLRCSPISGHKSVSWYQQVLGQGPQFIFQYYEKEERGRGNFPDRFSARQFPNYSSELNVNALLLGDSALYLCASSLVVAGGTYEQYFGPGTRLTVT.

The CDR3 DNA is TGTGCCAGCAGCTTAGCGCAGGCCTACTCTGGGGCCAACGTCCTGACTTTC. Its translation is CASSLAQAYSGANVLTF. The J gene is TRBJ2-6, the V gene TRBV7-9; D is ambiguous. CDR3 length: 17 residues. Germline V gene lookup returns CDR1 SEHNR and CDR2 FQNEAQ (reference sequence). Deletions cut 0 bases from V and 0 bases from J, with 9 bases between. The full variable domain, in which reference TRBV7-9 and TRBJ2-6 provide the parts outside the CDR3, is DTGVSQNPRHKITKRGQNVTFRCDPISEHNRLYWYRQTLGQGPEFLTYFQNEAQLEKSRLLSDRFSAERPKGSFSTLEIQRTEQGDSAMYLCASSLAQAYSGANVLTFGAGSRLTVL.

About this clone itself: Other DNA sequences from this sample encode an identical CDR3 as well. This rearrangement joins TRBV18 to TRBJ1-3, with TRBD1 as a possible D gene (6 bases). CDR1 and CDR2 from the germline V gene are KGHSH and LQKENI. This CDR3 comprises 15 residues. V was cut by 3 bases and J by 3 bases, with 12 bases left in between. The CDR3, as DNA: TGTGCCAGCTCACCCCCAGGACAGCTTGGAAACACCATATATTTT. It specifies CASSPPGQLGNTIYF.

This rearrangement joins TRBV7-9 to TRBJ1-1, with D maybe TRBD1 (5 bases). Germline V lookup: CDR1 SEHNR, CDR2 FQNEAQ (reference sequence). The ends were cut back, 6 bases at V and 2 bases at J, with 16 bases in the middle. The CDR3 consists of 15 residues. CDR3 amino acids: CASRKTRDPNTEAFF. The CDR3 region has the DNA TGTGCCAGCAGGAAGACCAGGGATCCCAACACTGAAGCTTTCTTT.

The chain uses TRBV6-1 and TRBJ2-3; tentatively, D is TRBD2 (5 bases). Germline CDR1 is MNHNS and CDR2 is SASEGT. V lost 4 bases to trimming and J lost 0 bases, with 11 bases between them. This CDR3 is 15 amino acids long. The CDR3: CASSVRLASTDTQYF. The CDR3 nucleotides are TGTGCCAGCAGTGTCCGGCTAGCTAGCACAGATACGCAGTATTTT.

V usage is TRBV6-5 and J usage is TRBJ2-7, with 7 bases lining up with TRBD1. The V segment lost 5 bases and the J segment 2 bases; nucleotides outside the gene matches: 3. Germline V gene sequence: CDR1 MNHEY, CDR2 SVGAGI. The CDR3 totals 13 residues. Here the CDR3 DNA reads TGTGCCAGCAGTCGGGACAGAGCCTACGAGCAGTACTTC. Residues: CASSRDRAYEQYF.

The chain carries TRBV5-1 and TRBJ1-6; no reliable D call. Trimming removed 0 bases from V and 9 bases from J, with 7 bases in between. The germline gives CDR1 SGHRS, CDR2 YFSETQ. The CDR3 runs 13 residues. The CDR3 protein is CASSLETASPLHF. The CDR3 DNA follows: TGCGCCAGCAGCTTGGAAACAGCTTCACCCCTCCACTTT. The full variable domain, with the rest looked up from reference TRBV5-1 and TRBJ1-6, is KAGVTQTPRYLIKTRGQQVTLSCSPISGHRSVSWYQQTPGQGLQFLFEYFSETQRNKGNFPGRFSGRQFSNSRSEMNVSTLELGDSALYLCASSLETASPLHFGNGTRLTVT.

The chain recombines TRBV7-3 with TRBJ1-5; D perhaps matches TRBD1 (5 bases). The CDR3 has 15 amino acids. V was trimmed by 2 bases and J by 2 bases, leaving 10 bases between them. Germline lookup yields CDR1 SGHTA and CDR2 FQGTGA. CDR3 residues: CASSLQTGRNQPQHF. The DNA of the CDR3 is TGTGCCAGCAGCTTACAAACAGGCCGCAATCAGCCCCAGCATTTT.

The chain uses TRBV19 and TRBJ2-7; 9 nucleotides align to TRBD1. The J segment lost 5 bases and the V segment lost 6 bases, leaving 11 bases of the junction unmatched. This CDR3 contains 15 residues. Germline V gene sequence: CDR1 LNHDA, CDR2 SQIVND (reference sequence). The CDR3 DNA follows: TGTGCCAGTAGGCGGGCCGGGACAGGGTCCCACGAGCAGTACTTC. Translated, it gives CASRRAGTGSHEQYF.

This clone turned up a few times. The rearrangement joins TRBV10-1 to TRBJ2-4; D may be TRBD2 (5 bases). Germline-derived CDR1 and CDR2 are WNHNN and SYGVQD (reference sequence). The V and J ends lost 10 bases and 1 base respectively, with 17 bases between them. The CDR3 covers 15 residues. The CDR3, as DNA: TGCGCCACCCGGGGTCCCCTGGGGGCCAAAAACATTCAGTACTTC. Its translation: CATRGPLGAKNIQYF.